These 9 T cell receptor beta chains were sequenced from one sample in a study of CD8+ T cells in alopecia areata. It was cDNA, reverse transcribed from extracted RNA, that served as the sequencing template. Only in-frame clones appear in the TCRdb table, and some are missing; sequencing was by immunoSEQ multiplex PCR. In total the sample includes around 100,000 clones, none of them seen once. The specimen was lesional skin. The source of these receptors is a C3H/HeJ mouse with alopecia areata. This strain's MHC haplotype is H2-k.

This clone has at least ten counts. The genes are named according to mouse. The read ends 4 residues early relative to the CDR3; the germline J gene fills the gap. The V gene is TRBV13-3, the J gene TRBJ2-7; no clear D gene. From germline, CDR1 is NNHDY and CDR2 SYVADS. The CDR3 contains 13 residues. Between the trimmed V and J ends, which lost 3 bases and 0 bases, there was a span of 7 bases. The CDR3: CASSVTHSYEQYF. The covered CDR3 bases are TGTGCCAGCAGTGTGACACACTCCTAT.

This clone came up a few times. Any gene name here is a mouse gene name. The sequence runs out 4 residues before the end of the CDR3; the remainder is reconstructed from the germline J gene. This chain links TRBV1 with TRBJ2-2, with 11 bases lining up with TRBD2. After removal of 0 bases from V and 4 bases from J, the junction contained 4 bases not matched to a gene. CDR1 NSQYPW and CDR2 LRSPGD come from the germline V gene (reference sequence). The CDR3 covers 17 residues. This CDR3 is CTCSAEDWGARTGQLYF. Incomplete CDR3 DNA: TGCACCTGCAGTGCAGAGGACTGGGGGGCCCGCACCGGG. Drawing the rest from reference TRBV1 and TRBJ2-2, the complete variable domain is VTLLEQNPRWRLVPRGQAVNLRCILKNSQYPWMSWYQQDLQKQLQWLFTLRSPGDKEVKSLPGADYLATRVTDTELRLQVANMSQGRTLYCTCSAEDWGARTGQLYFGEGSKLTVL.

This clone has just a few counts. All gene names here are mouse names. The read halts 4 residues ahead of the CDR3 end, with the missing end drawn from the germline J gene. The chain uses TRBV19 and TRBJ1-4, with TRBD1 matching 7 bases. Germline values: CDR1 FNHDT, CDR2 SITEND (reference sequence). The length of the CDR3 is 14 residues. Trimming at V came to 5 bases and at J to 4 bases, leaving 5 bases not matched to a gene. The chain's CDR3 is CASRRDSRNERLFF. The CDR3 DNA, read in part, is TGTGCCAGCAGGAGGGACAGTCGCAACGAA.

There are many counts of this clone. Germline and genes here are mouse. Read sequence stops 4 residues before the CDR3 end, and the germline J gene provides the missing end. This chain connects TRBV1 to TRBJ2-1; TRBD2 aligns across 7 bases. The J segment lost 0 bases and the V segment lost 0 bases, leaving 5 bases of the junction unmatched. CDR1 NSQYPW and CDR2 LRSPGD come from the germline V gene (reference sequence). The length of the CDR3 is 17 residues. The CDR3 sequence is CTCSADPDWDNYAEQFF. CDR3 bases read: TGCACCTGCAGTGCAGATCCCGACTGGGATAACTATGCT.

This clone was recorded a few times. Genes and germline come from the mouse. With the read ending 4 residues before the CDR3 end, the germline J gene is used to fill in that end. The chain has TRBV13-3 and TRBJ2-4; weak D call: TRBD2 (5 bases). This CDR3 comprises 13 residues. Germline V lookup: CDR1 NNHDY, CDR2 SYVADS. The CDR3 spells CASSDDLGNTLYF. CDR3 DNA (partial): TGTGCCAGCAGTGATGATCTGGGAAAC. The full variable domain, its missing parts supplied by reference TRBV13-3 and TRBJ2-4, is EAAVTQSPRSKVAVTGGKVTLSCHQTNNHDYMYWYRQDTGHGLRLIHYSYVADSTEKGDIPDGYKASRPSQENFSLILELASLSQTAVYFCASSDDLGNTLYFGAGTRLSVL.

This clone occurred a few times. Germline and genes here are mouse. Coverage ceases 4 residues before the CDR3 finishes, and the germline J gene fills in the end. The chain has TRBV13-3 and TRBJ2-3, with D perhaps matching TRBD2 (6 bases). Germline V gene sequence: CDR1 NNHDY, CDR2 SYVADS. The CDR3 extends over 14 amino acids. Trimming removed 3 bases from V and 3 bases from J, with 11 bases in between. CDR3 bases read: TGTGCCAGCAGTGTCTGGGGAAGGGCAGAA. This gives the protein CASSVWGRAE. The entire CDR3 reads CASSVWGRAETLYF.

This clone has more than one count but fewer than ten. Mouse germline and gene names are used. CDR3 DNA (partial): TGTGCCTGGAGTGGGGGGAACACA. The encoded protein is CAWSGGNT. The complete CDR3 reads CAWSGGNTEVFF. V and J are TRBV31 and TRBJ1-1; a weak D match, TRBD1 (5 bases). The DNA ends 4 residues before the CDR3 does, and the rest of the CDR3 is filled in from the germline J gene. With 2 bases removed from V and 1 base from J, the gap between germline ends came to 5 bases. The CDR3 contains 12 residues. Germline loops: CDR1 GKSSPN, CDR2 SITVG.

Worth noting for this clone: Gene names refer to mouse genes. The sequenced fragment ends 4 residues before the CDR3 boundary, so the rest is inferred from the germline J gene. This chain joins TRBV13-3 and TRBJ2-3; 9 bases agree with TRBD2. The CDR3 totals 16 residues. Losses at the gene ends were 3 bases for V and 0 bases for J; bases not matched to a gene: 5. Germline-derived CDR1 and CDR2 are NNHDY and SYVADS. The CDR3 bases that were read are TGTGCCAGCAGTGGCTGGGGGGGAGCTAGTGCAGAA. Residues: CASSGWGGASAE. The entire CDR3 protein reads CASSGWGGASAETLYF.

Concerning this clone itself: TCRdb and the translated DNA give different amino acids at residue 12; the protein presented here is the one translated from the DNA. Gene names denote mouse genes. The CDR3: CASSPTDRAGNTLYF. CDR3 DNA, as far as it was read: TGTGCCAGCAGTCCTACCGACAGGGCTGGAAATACG. The V and J genes are TRBV13-3 and TRBJ1-3; 7 positions match TRBD1. The CDR3 goes on 3 residues after the read ends, and that part is filled in from the germline J gene. V was clipped by 4 bases and J by 2 bases; unmatched bases: 6. This CDR3 has 15 amino acids. Germline lookup yields CDR1 NNHDY and CDR2 SYVADS.